What follows is one T cell receptor (beta chain) and its context. Its antigen is undetermined. Germline CDR1 is SGHVS and CDR2 is FQNEAQ. CDR3 length: 15 residues. Trimming took 5 bases from V and 4 from J, leaving 17 bases between them. This specimen belongs to a study of CD8 T cells in ankylosing spondylitis. Overall study results and limits: Clones linked to disease were reported to show significant enrichment in matched ankylosing spondylitis synovial fluid. It appeared that ankylosing spondylitis blood was characterized by a TCR beta motif of fewer than 10 highly homologous variants. Reactive arthritis synovial fluid and blood previously showed some of these motif variants.

A quantitative 5'-RACE method, one with molecular barcodes, was used to make TCR beta libraries. Via MiXCR, TCRdb re-called the 5' RACE reads, giving one row per CDR3 protein. This table holds 400,000 or so distinct CDR3 sequences, 20% to 30% found once. The chain links TRBV7-8 to TRBJ1-1; no definite D call. The sequenced material came from blood, either unsorted or a sorted T cell fraction (not recorded which). This TCR came from a male donor with ankylosing spondylitis. The CDR3, as DNA: TGTGCCAGCAGCCAGCGACTTCAAATGGGCACTGAAGCTTTCTTT. Translation gives CASSQRLQMGTEAFF.